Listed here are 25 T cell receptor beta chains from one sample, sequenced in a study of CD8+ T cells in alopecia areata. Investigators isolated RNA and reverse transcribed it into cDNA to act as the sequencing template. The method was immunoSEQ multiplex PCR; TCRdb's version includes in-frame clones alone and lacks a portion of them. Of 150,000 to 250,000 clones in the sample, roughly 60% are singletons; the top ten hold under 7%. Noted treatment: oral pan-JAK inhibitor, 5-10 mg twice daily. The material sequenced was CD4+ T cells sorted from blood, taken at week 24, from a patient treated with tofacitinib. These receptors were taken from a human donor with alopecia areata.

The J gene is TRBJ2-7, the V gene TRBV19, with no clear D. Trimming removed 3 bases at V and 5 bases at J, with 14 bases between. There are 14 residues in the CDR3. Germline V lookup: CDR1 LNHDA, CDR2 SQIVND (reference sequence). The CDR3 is CASSIVFGLHEQYF. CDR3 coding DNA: TGTGCCAGTAGTATCGTTTTCGGGCTGCACGAGCAGTACTTC.

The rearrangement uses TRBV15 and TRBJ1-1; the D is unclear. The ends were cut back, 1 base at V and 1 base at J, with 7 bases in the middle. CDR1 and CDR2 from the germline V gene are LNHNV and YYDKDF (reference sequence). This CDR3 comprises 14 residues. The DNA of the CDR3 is TGTGCCACCAGCAGAGGATCCTGGAACACTGAAGCTTTCTTT. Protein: CATSRGSWNTEAFF.

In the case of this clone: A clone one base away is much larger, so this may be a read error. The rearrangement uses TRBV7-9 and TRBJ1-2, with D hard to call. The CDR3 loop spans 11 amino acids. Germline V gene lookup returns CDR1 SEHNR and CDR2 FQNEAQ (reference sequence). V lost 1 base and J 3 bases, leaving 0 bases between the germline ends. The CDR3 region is CASSLDYGYTF. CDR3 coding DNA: TGTGCCAGCAGCTTAGACTATGGCTACACCTTC.

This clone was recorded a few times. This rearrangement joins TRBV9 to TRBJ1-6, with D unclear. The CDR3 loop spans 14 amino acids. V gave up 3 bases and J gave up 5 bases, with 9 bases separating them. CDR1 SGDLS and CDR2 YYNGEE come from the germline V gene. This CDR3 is CASSARGNNSPLHF. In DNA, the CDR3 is TGTGCCAGCAGCGCGCGCGGGAATAATTCACCCCTCCACTTT.

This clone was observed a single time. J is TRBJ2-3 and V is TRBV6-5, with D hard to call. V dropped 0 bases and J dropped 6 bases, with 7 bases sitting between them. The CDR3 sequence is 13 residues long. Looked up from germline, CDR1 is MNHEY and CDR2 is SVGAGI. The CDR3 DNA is TGTGCCAGCAGTTACTCGATTTCGGATACGCAGTATTTT. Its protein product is CASSYSISDTQYF.

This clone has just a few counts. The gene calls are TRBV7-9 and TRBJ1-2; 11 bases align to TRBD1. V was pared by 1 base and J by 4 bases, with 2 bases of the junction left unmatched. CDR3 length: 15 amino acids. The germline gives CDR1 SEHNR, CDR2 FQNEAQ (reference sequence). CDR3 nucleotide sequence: TGTGCCAGCAGCTTAGGCGGACAGGGGGCCTATGGCTACACCTTC. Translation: CASSLGGQGAYGYTF.

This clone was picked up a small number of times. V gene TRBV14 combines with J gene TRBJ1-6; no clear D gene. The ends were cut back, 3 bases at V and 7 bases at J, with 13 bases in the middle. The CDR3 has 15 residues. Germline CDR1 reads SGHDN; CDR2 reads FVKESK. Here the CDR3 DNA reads TGTGCCAGCAGCCAGAAGACGGGCGGAAATTCACCCCTCCACTTT. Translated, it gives CASSQKTGGNSPLHF.

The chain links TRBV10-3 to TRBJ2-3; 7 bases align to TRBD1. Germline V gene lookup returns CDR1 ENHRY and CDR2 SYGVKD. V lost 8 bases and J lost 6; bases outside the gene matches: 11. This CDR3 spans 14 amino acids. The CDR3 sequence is CAIGGTGETDTQYF. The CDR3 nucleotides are TGTGCCATCGGGGGCACAGGGGAGACGGATACGCAGTATTTT.

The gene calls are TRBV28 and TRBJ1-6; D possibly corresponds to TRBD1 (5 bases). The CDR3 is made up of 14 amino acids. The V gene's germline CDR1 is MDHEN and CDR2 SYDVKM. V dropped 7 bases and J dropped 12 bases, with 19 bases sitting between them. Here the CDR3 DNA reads TGTGCCAGCAACACTTATGGGGATCAGGGACCCCTCCACTTT. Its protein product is CASNTYGDQGPLHF. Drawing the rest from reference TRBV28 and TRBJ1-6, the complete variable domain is DVKVTQSSRYLVKRTGEKVFLECVQDMDHENMFWYRQDPGLGLRLIYFSYDVKMKEKGDIPEGYSVSREKKERFSLILESASTNQTSMYLCASNTYGDQGPLHFGNGTRLTVT.

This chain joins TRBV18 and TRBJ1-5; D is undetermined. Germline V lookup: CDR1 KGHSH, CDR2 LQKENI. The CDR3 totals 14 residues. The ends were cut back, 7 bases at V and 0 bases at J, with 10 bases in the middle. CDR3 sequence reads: CASWRGRSNQPQHF. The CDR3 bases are TGTGCCAGCTGGCGCGGACGTAGCAATCAGCCCCAGCATTTT.

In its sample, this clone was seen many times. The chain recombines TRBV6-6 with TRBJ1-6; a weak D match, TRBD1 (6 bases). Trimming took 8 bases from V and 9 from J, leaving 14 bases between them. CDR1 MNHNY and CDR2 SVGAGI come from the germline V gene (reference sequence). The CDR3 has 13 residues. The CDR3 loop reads CASEGDGSSPLHF. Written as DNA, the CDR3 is TGTGCCAGCGAGGGGGACGGGAGTTCACCCCTCCACTTT.

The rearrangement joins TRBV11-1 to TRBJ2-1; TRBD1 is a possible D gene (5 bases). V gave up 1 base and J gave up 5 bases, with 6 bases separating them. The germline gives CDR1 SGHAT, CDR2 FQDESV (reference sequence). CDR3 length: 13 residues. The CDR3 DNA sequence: TGTGCCAGCAGCTTAGGACAGAACAATGAGCAGTTCTTC. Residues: CASSLGQNNEQFF. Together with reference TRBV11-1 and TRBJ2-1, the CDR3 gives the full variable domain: EAEVAQSPRYKITEKSQAVAFWCDPISGHATLYWYRQILGQGPELLVQFQDESVVDDSQLPKDRFSAERLKGVDSTLKIQPAELGDSAMYLCASSLGQNNEQFFGPGTRLTVL.

This chain's CDR3 is CSAWTSGKVYEQYF. DNA of the CDR3: TGCAGCGCATGGACTAGCGGGAAAGTCTACGAGCAGTACTTC. The chain is built from TRBV29-1 and TRBJ2-7; 12 nucleotides align to TRBD2. J gave up 3 bases and V 7 bases, and 7 bases lay outside the gene matches. Germline lookup yields CDR1 SQVTM and CDR2 ANQGSEA. CDR3 length equals 14 residues.

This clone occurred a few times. CDR3 region: CASSQEGAQGLKTQYF. CDR3 coding DNA: TGCGCCAGCAGCCAAGAAGGCGCGCAGGGGCTAAAGACCCAGTACTTC. The V call is TRBV4-1, the J call TRBJ2-5; TRBD1 might be the D (6 bases). This CDR3 is 16 amino acids long. From germline, CDR1 is MGHRA and CDR2 YSYEKL. V dropped 0 bases and J dropped 6 bases, with 17 bases sitting between them.

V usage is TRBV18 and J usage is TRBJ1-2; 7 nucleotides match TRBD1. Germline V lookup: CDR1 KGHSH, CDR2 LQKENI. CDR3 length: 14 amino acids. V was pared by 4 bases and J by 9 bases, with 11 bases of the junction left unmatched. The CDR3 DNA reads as TGTGCCAGCTCACGGGACAGACGAAGCCCTAGCTACACCTTC. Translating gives CASSRDRRSPSYTF. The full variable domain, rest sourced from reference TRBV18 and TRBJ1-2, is NAGVMQNPRHLVRRRGQEARLRCSPMKGHSHVYWYRQLPEEGLKFMVYLQKENIIDESGMPKERFSAEFPKEGPSILRIQQVVRGDSAAYFCASSRDRRSPSYTFGSGTRLTVV.

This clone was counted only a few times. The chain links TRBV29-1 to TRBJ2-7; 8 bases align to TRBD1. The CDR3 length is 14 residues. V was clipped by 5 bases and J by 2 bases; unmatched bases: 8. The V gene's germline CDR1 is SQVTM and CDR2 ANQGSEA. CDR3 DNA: TGCAGCGTTCGGACAGGGCGAACTACCTACGAGCAGTACTTC. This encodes CSVRTGRTTYEQYF.

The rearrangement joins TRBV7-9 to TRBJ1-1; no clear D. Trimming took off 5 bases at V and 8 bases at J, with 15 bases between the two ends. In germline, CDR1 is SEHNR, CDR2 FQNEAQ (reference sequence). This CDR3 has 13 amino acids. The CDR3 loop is CASSPFVRTEAFF. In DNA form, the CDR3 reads TGTGCCAGCAGCCCGTTCGTCAGGACGGAAGCTTTCTTT.

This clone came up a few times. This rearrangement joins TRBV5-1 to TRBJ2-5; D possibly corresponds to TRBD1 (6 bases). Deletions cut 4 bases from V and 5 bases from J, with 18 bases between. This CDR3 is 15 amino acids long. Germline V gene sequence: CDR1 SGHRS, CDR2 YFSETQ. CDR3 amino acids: CASSQENRAWETQYF. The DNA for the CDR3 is TGCGCCAGCAGCCAAGAGAACAGGGCGTGGGAGACCCAGTACTTC.

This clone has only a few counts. In DNA form, the CDR3 reads TGTGCCAGCAGCTCGACAGAGACTGGGGAGCTGTTTTTT. It is translated as CASSSTETGELFF. J is TRBJ2-2 and V is TRBV9, with D possibly being TRBD1 (5 bases). Germline V gene data show CDR1 as SGDLS and CDR2 as YYNGEE. V shed 4 bases and J shed 8 bases, with 12 bases lying between them. This CDR3 comprises 13 residues.

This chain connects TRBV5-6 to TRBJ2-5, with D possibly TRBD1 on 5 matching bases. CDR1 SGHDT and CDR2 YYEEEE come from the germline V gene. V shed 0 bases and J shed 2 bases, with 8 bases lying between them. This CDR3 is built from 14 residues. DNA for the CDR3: TGTGCCAGCAGCTTGGGCGGACAACAAGAGACCCAGTACTTC. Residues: CASSLGGQQETQYF.

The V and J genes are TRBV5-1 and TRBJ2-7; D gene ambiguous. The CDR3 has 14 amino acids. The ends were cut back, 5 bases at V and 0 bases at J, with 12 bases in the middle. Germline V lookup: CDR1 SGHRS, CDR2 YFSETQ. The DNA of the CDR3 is TGCGCCAGCAGACGAACGCGGAGCTCCTACGAGCAGTACTTC. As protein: CASRRTRSSYEQYF.

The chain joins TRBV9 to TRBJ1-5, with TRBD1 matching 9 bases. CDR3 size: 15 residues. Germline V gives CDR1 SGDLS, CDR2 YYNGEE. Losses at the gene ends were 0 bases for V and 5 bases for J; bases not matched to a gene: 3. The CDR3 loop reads CASSVDDRGYQPQHF. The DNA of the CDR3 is TGTGCCAGCAGCGTAGACGACAGGGGGTATCAGCCCCAGCATTTT.

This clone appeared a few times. The CDR3 loop reads CASSQAGFTSGEIGELFF. CDR3 DNA: TGCGCCAGCAGCCAAGCGGGTTTCACTAGCGGAGAGATCGGGGAGCTGTTTTTT. V is TRBV4-1 and J is TRBJ2-2; 8 nucleotides align to TRBD2. The CDR3 loop spans 18 amino acids. The germline gives CDR1 MGHRA, CDR2 YSYEKL. The V gene end was trimmed by 1 base and the J gene end by 7 bases; junction bases not matched to a gene: 14.

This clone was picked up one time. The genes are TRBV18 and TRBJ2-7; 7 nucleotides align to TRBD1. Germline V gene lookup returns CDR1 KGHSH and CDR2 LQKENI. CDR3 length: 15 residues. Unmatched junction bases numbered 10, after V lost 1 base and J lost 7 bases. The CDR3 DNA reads TGTGCCAGCTCACCACAGAGACAGGGTGATGAAGAGCAGTACTTC. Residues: CASSPQRQGDEEQYF.

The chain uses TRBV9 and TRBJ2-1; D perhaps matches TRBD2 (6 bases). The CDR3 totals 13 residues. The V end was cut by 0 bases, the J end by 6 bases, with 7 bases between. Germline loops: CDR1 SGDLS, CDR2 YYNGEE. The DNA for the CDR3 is TGTGCCAGCAGCGTAGGACTAGTCAATGAGCAGTTCTTC. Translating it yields CASSVGLVNEQFF.